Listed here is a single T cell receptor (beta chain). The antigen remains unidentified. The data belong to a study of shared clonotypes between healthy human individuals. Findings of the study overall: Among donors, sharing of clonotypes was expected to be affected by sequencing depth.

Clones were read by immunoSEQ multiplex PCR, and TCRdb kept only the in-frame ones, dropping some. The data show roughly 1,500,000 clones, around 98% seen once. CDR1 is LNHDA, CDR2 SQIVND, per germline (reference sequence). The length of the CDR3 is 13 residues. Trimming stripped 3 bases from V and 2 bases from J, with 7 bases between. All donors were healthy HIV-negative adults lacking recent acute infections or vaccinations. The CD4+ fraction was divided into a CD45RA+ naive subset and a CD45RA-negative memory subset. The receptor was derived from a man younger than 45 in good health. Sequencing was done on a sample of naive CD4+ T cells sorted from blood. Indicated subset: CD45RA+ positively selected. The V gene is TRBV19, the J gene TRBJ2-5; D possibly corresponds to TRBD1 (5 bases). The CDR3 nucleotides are TGTGCCAGTAGTATCCGACAGCAAGAGACCCAGTACTTC. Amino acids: CASSIRQQETQYF.